The clone carrying this TCR beta chain was recorded many times. Its antigen remains unidentified. Synthesis of cDNA used 5'RACE (with 10-nucleotide random UMIs). Over 160 million TCR-beta sequences (from 15-18 subjects) were yielded by each sequencing run. TCRdb re-derived calls from the 5' RACE reads in MiXCR, one entry per CDR3 protein. The sample has 84,000 or so distinct CDR3 sequences, less than 15% seen once. These data are taken from a study of neurological immune-mediated disorders. Whole-study findings and limits: No CDR3 amino acid sequences recurred among expanded clones across subjects, suggesting private repertoires in all groups.

Time point here: longitudinal time-point 2. The TCR comes from a female donor with HTLV-1-associated myelopathy (HAM/TSP). The sequencing sample was made of PBMCs.

The CDR3 DNA follows: TGTGCCACCGATCAGACAGGGATCACAGATACGCAGTATTTT. Protein: CATDQTGITDTQYF. V is TRBV6-1 and J is TRBJ2-3, with TRBD1 identical over 7 bases. Unmatched junction bases numbered 9, after V lost 10 bases and J lost 2 bases. CDR3 length: 14 amino acids. Germline CDR1 is MNHNS and CDR2 is SASEGT.